Described below is a single TCR beta chain sequence and its context. TCRbeta library construction was performed incorporating unique molecular identifiers. TCRdb ran MiXCR on the PCR reads and lists one entry per CDR3 protein. Altogether about 340,000 distinct CDR3 sequences are present, about 14% being singletons, with the ten largest covering about 3.9%. Looked up from germline, CDR1 is LNHNV and CDR2 is YYDKDF (reference sequence). This CDR3 has 13 residues. Trimming left V 6 bases short and J 1 base short, with 9 bases between. This entry belongs to a study of T-cell reconstitution after alpha-beta-depleted transplantation in children.

The genes are TRBV15 and TRBJ1-1; D is undetermined. Sequencing used PBMCs, obtained from the stem cell graft. The TCR comes from a human donor who donated a stem cell graft to a child with Fanconi anemia. The CDR3 DNA reads as TGTGCCACCAGGGCTGGGGAGAACACTGAAGCTTTCTTT. Protein: CATRAGENTEAFF.